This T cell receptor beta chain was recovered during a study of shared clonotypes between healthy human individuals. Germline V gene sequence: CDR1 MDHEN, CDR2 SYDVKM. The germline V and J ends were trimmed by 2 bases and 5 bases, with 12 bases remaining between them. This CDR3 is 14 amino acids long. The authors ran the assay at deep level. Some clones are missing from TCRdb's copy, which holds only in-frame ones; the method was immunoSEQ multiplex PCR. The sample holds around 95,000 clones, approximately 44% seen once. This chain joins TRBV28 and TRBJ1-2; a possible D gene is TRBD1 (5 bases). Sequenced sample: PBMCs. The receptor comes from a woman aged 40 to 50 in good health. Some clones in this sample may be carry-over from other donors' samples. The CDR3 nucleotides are TGTGCCAGCAGTTTACAAGGGGTCGTGTATGGCTACACCTTC. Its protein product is CASSLQGVVYGYTF.